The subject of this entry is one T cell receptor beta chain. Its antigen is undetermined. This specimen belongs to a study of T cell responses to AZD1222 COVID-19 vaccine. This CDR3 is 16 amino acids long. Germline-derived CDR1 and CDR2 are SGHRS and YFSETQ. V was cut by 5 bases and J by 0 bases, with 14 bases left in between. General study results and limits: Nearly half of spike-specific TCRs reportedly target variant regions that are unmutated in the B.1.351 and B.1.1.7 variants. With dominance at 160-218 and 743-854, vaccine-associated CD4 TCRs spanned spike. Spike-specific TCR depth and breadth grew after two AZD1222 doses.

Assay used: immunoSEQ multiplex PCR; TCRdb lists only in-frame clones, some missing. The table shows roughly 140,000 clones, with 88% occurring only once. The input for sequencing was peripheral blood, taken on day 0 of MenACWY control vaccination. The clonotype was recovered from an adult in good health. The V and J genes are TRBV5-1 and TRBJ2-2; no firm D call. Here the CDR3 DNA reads TGCGCCAGCAGTCCGTCGGGCCGTTCGAACACCGGGGAGCTGTTTTTT. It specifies CASSPSGRSNTGELFF.